The 24 T cell receptor beta chains presented below share a single source sample, sequenced in a study of shared clonotypes between healthy human individuals. The assay was immunoSEQ multiplex PCR, and TCRdb's table has in-frame clones only and misses some. The data show a few million clones, 90% to 96% seen once. Material for sequencing was naive CD4+ T cells sorted from blood. Subset specified: CD45RA+ positively selected. These receptors originate from a man younger than 35 in good health.

This chain joins TRBV7-8 and TRBJ2-1, with D tentatively TRBD1 (5 bases). Trimming took 1 base from V and 0 from J, leaving 13 bases between them. CDR3 size: 17 residues. Germline CDR1 is SGHVS and CDR2 is FQNEAQ. CDR3 bases: TGTGCCAGCAGCTTAGGGGCTGGGGCGGACTCCTACAATGAGCAGTTCTTC. Translating it yields CASSLGAGADSYNEQFF.

The chain carries TRBV10-1 and TRBJ1-1; possible D gene TRBD1, 5 bases. The CDR3 is 14 residues long. The germline CDR1 and CDR2 sequences are WNHNN and SYGVQD (reference sequence). Trimming removed 4 bases at V and 0 bases at J, with 9 bases between. The CDR3 DNA reads TGCGCCAGCAGTGCGACAGAGATGAACACTGAAGCTTTCTTT. It translates to CASSATEMNTEAFF.

The chain links TRBV6-1 to TRBJ2-2; D call uncertain. V was cut by 2 bases and J by 7 bases, with 8 bases left in between. There are 13 residues in the CDR3. In germline, CDR1 is MNHNS, CDR2 SASEGT. CDR3 sequence reads: CASSESRIGELFF. CDR3 nucleotide sequence: TGTGCCAGCAGTGAATCCAGAATCGGGGAGCTGTTTTTT.

The V call is TRBV7-3, the J call TRBJ2-4; no firm D call. The CDR3 loop spans 14 amino acids. Germline assignment: CDR1 SGHTA and CDR2 FQGTGA. V was trimmed by 5 bases and J by 4 bases, leaving 12 bases between them. The CDR3 sequence: CASSPSSGKNIQYF. The DNA of the CDR3 is TGTGCCAGCAGCCCCTCATCCGGAAAAAACATTCAGTACTTC. The full variable domain, in which reference TRBV7-3 and TRBJ2-4 provide the parts outside the CDR3, is GAGVSQTPSNKVTEKGKYVELRCDPISGHTALYWYRQSLGQGPEFLIYFQGTGAADDSGLPNDRFFAVRPEGSVSTLKIQRTERGDSAVYLCASSPSSGKNIQYFGAGTRLSVL.

CDR3: CASSQDQAWANEQFF. The CDR3 region has the DNA TGCGCCAGCAGCCAAGATCAGGCGTGGGCCAATGAGCAGTTCTTC. J is TRBJ2-1 and V is TRBV4-1; D uncertain. Deletions cut 0 bases from V and 6 bases from J, with 12 bases between. Germline V gene data show CDR1 as MGHRA and CDR2 as YSYEKL. The CDR3 extends over 15 amino acids.

The chain uses TRBV7-2 and TRBJ2-1; 8 positions match TRBD2. Germline V gene lookup returns CDR1 SGHTA and CDR2 FQGNSA. This CDR3 has 15 amino acids. The V gene end was trimmed by 5 bases and the J gene end by 6 bases; junction bases not matched to a gene: 9. The chain's CDR3 is CASSPGGAGPNEQFF. The CDR3 DNA sequence: TGTGCCAGCAGCCCCGGGGGGGCGGGACCCAATGAGCAGTTCTTC.

Note on this clone: This sample includes further DNA sequences coding for the same CDR3. The V call is TRBV6-6, the J call TRBJ2-2; D uncertain. Germline V lookup: CDR1 MNHNY, CDR2 SVGAGI (reference sequence). The CDR3 covers 11 residues. Trimming stripped 4 bases from V and 4 bases from J, with 1 base between. CDR3 region: CASSFTGELFF. The CDR3 DNA reads as TGTGCCAGCAGTTTCACCGGGGAGCTGTTTTTT.

The V and J genes are TRBV10-3 and TRBJ1-1; no definite D call. The V end lost 3 bases, the J end lost 3 bases, and 11 bases lay between the germline ends. The CDR3 covers 14 residues. Looked up from germline, CDR1 is ENHRY and CDR2 is SYGVKD. The CDR3 reads CAISDLPNYTEAFF. DNA of the CDR3: TGTGCCATCAGTGATCTACCTAACTACACTGAAGCTTTCTTT.

V is TRBV7-2 and J is TRBJ2-1; perhaps TRBD2 as D (6 bases). Trimming cost V 0 bases and J 6 bases, with 18 bases left between them. Germline CDR1 is SGHTA and CDR2 is FQGNSA. The CDR3 totals 17 residues. CDR3 nucleotides: TGTGCCAGCAGCTTAGCCACGAGCTTTGTGGGGGGCAATGAGCAGTTCTTC. This gives the protein CASSLATSFVGGNEQFF.

The J gene is TRBJ1-1, the V gene TRBV5-1, with 9 nucleotides matching TRBD1. After removal of 4 bases from V and 5 bases from J, the junction contained 6 bases not matched to a gene. The CDR3 sequence is 14 residues long. Germline-derived CDR1 and CDR2 are SGHRS and YFSETQ. The CDR3 sequence is CASSTGQGSTEAFF. The CDR3 nucleotides are TGCGCCAGCAGCACCGGACAGGGGAGTACTGAAGCTTTCTTT.

The chain recombines TRBV5-1 with TRBJ2-5; the D is unclear. The V end lost 4 bases, the J end lost 5 bases, and 12 bases lay between the germline ends. Germline lookup yields CDR1 SGHRS and CDR2 YFSETQ. There are 13 residues in the CDR3. The CDR3 loop reads CASSVGPAETQYF. The CDR3 DNA follows: TGCGCCAGCAGCGTGGGCCCCGCGGAGACCCAGTACTTC. The whole variable domain, filled in from reference TRBV5-1 and TRBJ2-5, reads KAGVTQTPRYLIKTRGQQVTLSCSPISGHRSVSWYQQTPGQGLQFLFEYFSETQRNKGNFPGRFSGRQFSNSRSEMNVSTLELGDSALYLCASSVGPAETQYFGPGTRLLVL.

The chain links TRBV10-3 to TRBJ2-3, with 13 bases matching TRBD2. The CDR3 contains 15 residues. J lost 4 bases, V lost 6 bases, and 4 bases had no gene match. Germline loops: CDR1 ENHRY, CDR2 SYGVKD. For the CDR3, the DNA is TGTGCCATCAGGAGGACTAGCGGGAGTCCAGATACGCAGTATTTT. Its protein product is CAIRRTSGSPDTQYF.

J is TRBJ2-1 and V is TRBV5-1; perhaps TRBD2 as D (5 bases). Germline loops: CDR1 SGHRS, CDR2 YFSETQ. V was clipped by 0 bases and J by 10 bases, with 17 bases between them. The CDR3 loop spans 15 amino acids. The CDR3: CASSLEGVPAGEQFF. For the CDR3, the DNA is TGCGCCAGCAGCTTGGAGGGTGTCCCCGCGGGCGAGCAGTTCTTC.

This clone was observed once. J is TRBJ1-2 and V is TRBV19, with a tentative D call TRBD1 (6 bases). Germline lookup yields CDR1 LNHDA and CDR2 SQIVND (reference sequence). V lost 10 bases and J lost 3, with 15 bases in between. The CDR3 is 13 amino acids. CDR3: CATGQPPHYGYTF. The CDR3 DNA sequence: TGTGCCACCGGACAGCCCCCACACTATGGCTACACCTTC.

This clone was seen once. CDR3 region: CASSPTANTGELFF. CDR3 nucleotide sequence: TGCGCCAGCAGCCCTACAGCGAACACCGGGGAGCTGTTTTTT. This chain joins TRBV10-1 and TRBJ2-2; D remains unclear. Per germline, CDR1 WNHNN and CDR2 SYGVQD (reference sequence). This CDR3 has 14 amino acids. Trimming removed 6 bases at V and 0 bases at J, with 8 bases between.

The J gene is TRBJ2-3, the V gene TRBV5-1; TRBD2 might be the D (7 bases). V lost 3 bases and J 6 bases, leaving 17 bases between the germline ends. CDR1 SGHRS and CDR2 YFSETQ come from the germline V gene. This CDR3 comprises 15 residues. The CDR3 reads CASSSKGGPHDTQYF. The CDR3 region has the DNA TGCGCCAGCAGCTCTAAGGGGGGGCCCCACGATACGCAGTATTTT.

For this clone: This sample includes further DNA sequences coding for the same CDR3. The rearrangement joins TRBV9 to TRBJ1-2; D is possibly TRBD1 (5 bases). CDR1 SGDLS and CDR2 YYNGEE come from the germline V gene. V was pared by 0 bases and J by 4 bases, with 10 bases between. The CDR3 consists of 14 residues. The CDR3 is CASSVDGGVYGYTF. The DNA for the CDR3 is TGTGCCAGCAGCGTAGATGGGGGGGTCTATGGCTACACCTTC.

Comment on this clone: The identical CDR3 is also encoded by other nucleotide sequences in the sample. The V and J genes are TRBV9 and TRBJ2-1, with D perhaps TRBD1 or TRBD2 (5 bases each). The CDR3 spans 15 residues. V was pared by 0 bases and J by 0 bases, with 7 bases between. Germline V gives CDR1 SGDLS, CDR2 YYNGEE. CDR3 DNA: TGTGCCAGCAGCGTAGGGGGGACCTCCTACAATGAGCAGTTCTTC. It yields the protein CASSVGGTSYNEQFF.

The CDR3 is CAFRDRPYNEQFF. In DNA form, the CDR3 reads TGTGCCTTCCGGGACAGGCCCTACAATGAGCAGTTCTTC. The rearrangement links TRBV30 to TRBJ2-1; 8 bases match TRBD1. Looked up from germline, CDR1 is GTSNPN and CDR2 is SVGIG (reference sequence). The J segment lost 2 bases and the V segment lost 7 bases, leaving 4 bases of the junction unmatched. The CDR3 extends over 13 amino acids.

This clone showed up just once. The chain joins TRBV6-5 to TRBJ2-2, with D hard to call. From germline, CDR1 is MNHEY and CDR2 SVGAGI. V gave up 6 bases and J gave up 6 bases, with 11 bases separating them. The CDR3 spans 13 residues. CDR3 nucleotides: TGTGCCAGCAGAACCCGCACATCCGGGGAGCTGTTTTTT. This gives the protein CASRTRTSGELFF.

The chain joins TRBV28 to TRBJ2-1, with 10 bases lining up with TRBD2. This CDR3 region has 15 residues. Germline CDR1 and CDR2: MDHEN and SYDVKM. The V gene end was trimmed by 5 bases and the J gene end by 4 bases; junction bases not matched to a gene: 5. The CDR3 nucleotides are TGTGCCAGCAGTCAAGGGACTAGCGCGTACAATGAGCAGTTCTTC. Amino acid sequence: CASSQGTSAYNEQFF. Full variable domain (missing parts from reference TRBV28 and TRBJ2-1): DVKVTQSSRYLVKRTGEKVFLECVQDMDHENMFWYRQDPGLGLRLIYFSYDVKMKEKGDIPEGYSVSREKKERFSLILESASTNQTSMYLCASSQGTSAYNEQFFGPGTRLTVL.

The rearrangement links TRBV7-2 to TRBJ2-3; the match to TRBD2 covers 13 bases. The trim removed 1 base at V and 2 bases at J, leaving 3 bases unmatched. CDR3 length equals 17 residues. CDR1 is SGHTA and CDR2 is FQGNSA in the germline V gene. CDR3 region: CASSLVGTSGITDTQYF. CDR3 DNA: TGTGCCAGCAGCTTAGTGGGGACTAGCGGGATCACAGATACGCAGTATTTT.

As DNA, the CDR3 is TGTGCCAGTAGTATGACGAATCTCGGGGGAGAGACCCAGTACTTC. Translation: CASSMTNLGGETQYF. The chain has TRBV19 and TRBJ2-5, with a tentative D call TRBD2 (6 bases). V was trimmed by 3 bases and J by 4 bases, leaving 15 bases between them. This CDR3 has 15 residues. Per germline, CDR1 LNHDA and CDR2 SQIVND (reference sequence).

This chain uses TRBV30 with TRBJ2-1; 7 bases match TRBD1. Germline values: CDR1 GTSNPN, CDR2 SVGIG (reference sequence). The CDR3 loop spans 15 amino acids. V shed 0 bases, J shed 0 bases, and the junction held 2 bases outside the gene matches. The CDR3 region is CAWSVRQGSYNEQFF. Here the CDR3 DNA reads TGTGCCTGGAGTGTCCGACAGGGCTCCTACAATGAGCAGTTCTTC.